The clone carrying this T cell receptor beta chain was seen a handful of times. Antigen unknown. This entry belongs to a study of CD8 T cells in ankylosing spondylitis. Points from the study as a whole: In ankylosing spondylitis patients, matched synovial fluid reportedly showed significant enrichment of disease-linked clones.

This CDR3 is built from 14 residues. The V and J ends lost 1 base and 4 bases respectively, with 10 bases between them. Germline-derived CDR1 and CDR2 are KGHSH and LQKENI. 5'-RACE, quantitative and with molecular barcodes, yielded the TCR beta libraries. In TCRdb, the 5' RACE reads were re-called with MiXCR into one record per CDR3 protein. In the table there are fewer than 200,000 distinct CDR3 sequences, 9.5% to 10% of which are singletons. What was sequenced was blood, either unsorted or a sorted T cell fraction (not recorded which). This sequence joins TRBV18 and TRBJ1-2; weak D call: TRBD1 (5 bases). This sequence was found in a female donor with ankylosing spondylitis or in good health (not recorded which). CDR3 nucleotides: TGTGCCAGCTCACCACGGGACGTGGGCTATGGCTACACCTTC. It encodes CASSPRDVGYGYTF.